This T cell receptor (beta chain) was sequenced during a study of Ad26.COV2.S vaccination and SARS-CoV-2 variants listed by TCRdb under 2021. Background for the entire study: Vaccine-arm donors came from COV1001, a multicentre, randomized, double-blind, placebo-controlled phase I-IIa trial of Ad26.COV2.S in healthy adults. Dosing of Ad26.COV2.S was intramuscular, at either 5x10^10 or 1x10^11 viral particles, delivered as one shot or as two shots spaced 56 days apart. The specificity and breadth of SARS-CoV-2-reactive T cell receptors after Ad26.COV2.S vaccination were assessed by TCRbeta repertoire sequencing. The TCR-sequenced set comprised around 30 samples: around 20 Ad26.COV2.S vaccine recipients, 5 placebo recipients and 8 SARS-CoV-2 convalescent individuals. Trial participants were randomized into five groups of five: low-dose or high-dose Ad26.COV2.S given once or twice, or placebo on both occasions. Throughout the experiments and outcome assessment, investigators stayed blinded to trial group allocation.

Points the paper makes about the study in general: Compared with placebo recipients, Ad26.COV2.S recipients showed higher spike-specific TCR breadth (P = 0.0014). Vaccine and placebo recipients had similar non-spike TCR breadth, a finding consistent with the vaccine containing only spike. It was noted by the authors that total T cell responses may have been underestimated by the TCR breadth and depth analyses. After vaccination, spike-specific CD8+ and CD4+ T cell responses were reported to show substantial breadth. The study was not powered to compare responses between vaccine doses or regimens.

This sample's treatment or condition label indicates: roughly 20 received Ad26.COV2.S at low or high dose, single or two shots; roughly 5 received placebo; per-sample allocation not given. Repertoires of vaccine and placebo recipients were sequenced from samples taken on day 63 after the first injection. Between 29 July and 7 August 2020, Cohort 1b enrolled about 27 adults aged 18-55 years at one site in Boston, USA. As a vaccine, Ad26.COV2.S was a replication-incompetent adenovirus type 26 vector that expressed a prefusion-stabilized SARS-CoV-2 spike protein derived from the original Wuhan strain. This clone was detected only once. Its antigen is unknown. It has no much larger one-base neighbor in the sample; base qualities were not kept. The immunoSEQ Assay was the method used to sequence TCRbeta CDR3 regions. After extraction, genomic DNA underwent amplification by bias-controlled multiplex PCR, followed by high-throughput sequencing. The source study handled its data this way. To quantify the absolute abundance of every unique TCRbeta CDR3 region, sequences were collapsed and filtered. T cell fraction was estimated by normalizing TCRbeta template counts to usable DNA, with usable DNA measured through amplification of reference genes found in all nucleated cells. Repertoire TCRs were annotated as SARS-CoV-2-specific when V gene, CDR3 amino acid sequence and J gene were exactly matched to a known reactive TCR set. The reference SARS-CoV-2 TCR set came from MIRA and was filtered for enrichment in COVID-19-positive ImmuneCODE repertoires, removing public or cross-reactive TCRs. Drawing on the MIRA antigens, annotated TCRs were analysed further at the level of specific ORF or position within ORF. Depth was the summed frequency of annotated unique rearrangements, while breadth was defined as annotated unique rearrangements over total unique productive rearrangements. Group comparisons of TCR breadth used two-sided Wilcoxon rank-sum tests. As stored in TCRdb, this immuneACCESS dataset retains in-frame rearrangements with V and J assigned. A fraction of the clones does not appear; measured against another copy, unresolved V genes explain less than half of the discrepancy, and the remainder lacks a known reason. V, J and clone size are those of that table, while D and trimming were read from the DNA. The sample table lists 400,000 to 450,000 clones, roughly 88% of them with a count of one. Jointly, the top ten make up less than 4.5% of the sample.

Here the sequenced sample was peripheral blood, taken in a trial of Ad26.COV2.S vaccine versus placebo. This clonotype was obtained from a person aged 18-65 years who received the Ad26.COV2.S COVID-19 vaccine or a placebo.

The CDR3 in this case is CASRGGTGGNQPQHF. The base sequence is TGTGCCAGCAGGGGCGGGACAGGGGGCAATCAGCCCCAGCATTTT. In this chain, TRBV28 is recombined with TRBJ1-5, with 10 central nucleotides matching TRBD1. V lost 6 bases and J lost 2 bases, and the count of bases not matched to a germline gene is 4. Based on the germline V gene, the CDR1 and CDR2 sequences are MDHEN and SYDVKM. Reading from cysteine to phenylalanine, the CDR3 counts 15 amino acids. The retained sequence is limited to the CDR3, 45 bases, with the frame set at the first base.